This entry features one T cell receptor beta chain sequence. Its antigen is currently unknown. Library preparation (for TCRbeta) was performed with unique molecular identifiers. TCRdb re-called the PCR reads with MiXCR, one entry per CDR3 protein. The table shows about 870,000 distinct CDR3 sequences, with approximately 15% occurring only once. The sample belongs to a study of T-cell reconstitution after alpha-beta-depleted transplantation in children. Deletions cut 3 bases from V and 2 bases from J, with 11 bases between. The CDR3 sequence is 14 residues long. From germline, CDR1 is LGHDT and CDR2 YNNKEL (reference sequence). Whole-study findings and limits: The study reportedly traced alpha-beta T cells about two months after transplant to several hundred expanded graft clones. Once a year had passed after transplant, T-cell counts and diversity came mostly from newly produced T cells.

V gene TRBV3-1 combines with J gene TRBJ2-7, with a possible D match to TRBD2 (5 bases). The TCR comes from a male patient under 18 who had a stem cell transplant for acute lymphoblastic leukemia, so the T cells may come from the graft donor. The source material was PBMCs, mostly from graft donor cells, sampled 360 days after TCRalphabeta/CD19-depleted stem cell transplant. CDR3: CASSHYARAYEQYF. CDR3 coding DNA: TGTGCCAGCAGCCACTACGCGAGGGCCTACGAGCAGTACTTC.